Each of the 25 T cell receptor beta chains below was sequenced from the same sample in a study of response to subunit inactivated influenza vaccine. TCRdb analysed the RT-PCR reads with MiXCR anew, one entry per CDR3 protein. The sample has over 400,000 distinct CDR3 sequences, under 15% seen once. The sequencing used PBMCs from blood, collected 45 days after vaccination. The receptors originated from a man in his fifties who received an inactivated influenza vaccine.

This clonotype occurred many times. This chain joins TRBV10-3 and TRBJ2-5; possible D gene TRBD2, 5 bases. The CDR3 loop spans 12 amino acids. CDR1 is ENHRY, CDR2 SYGVKD, per germline. The germline V and J ends were trimmed by 6 bases and 3 bases, with 8 bases remaining between them. DNA of the CDR3: TGTGCCATCAGGGCCGGGGAAGAGACCCAGTACTTC. Its protein is CAIRAGEETQYF.

The genes are TRBV24-1 and TRBJ2-1; TRBD1 agrees at 10 bases. J lost 8 bases, V lost 4 bases, and 10 bases had no gene match. The CDR3 sequence is 16 residues long. Germline assignment: CDR1 KGHDR and CDR2 SFDVKD. CDR3: CATSETGTGVSHEQFF. The CDR3 DNA reads as TGTGCCACCAGTGAAACCGGGACAGGGGTTTCTCATGAGCAGTTCTTC.

This clonotype was recorded a few times. The rearrangement joins TRBV7-9 to TRBJ1-2; 9 bases agree with TRBD1. Trimming cost V 2 bases and J 4 bases; bases outside gene matches: 5. The germline gives CDR1 SEHNR, CDR2 FQNEAQ (reference sequence). This CDR3 comprises 15 residues. The CDR3 protein is CASSLSTGGSYGYTF. The DNA of the CDR3 is TGTGCCAGCAGCTTATCGACAGGGGGAAGCTATGGCTACACCTTC. Together with reference TRBV7-9 and TRBJ1-2, the CDR3 gives the full variable domain: DTGVSQNPRHKITKRGQNVTFRCDPISEHNRLYWYRQTLGQGPEFLTYFQNEAQLEKSRLLSDRFSAERPKGSFSTLEIQRTEQGDSAMYLCASSLSTGGSYGYTFGSGTRLTVV.

There are a few counts of this clonotype. The chain uses TRBV6-1 and TRBJ2-1, with D tentatively TRBD1 (6 bases). V was clipped by 10 bases and J by 8 bases, with 24 bases between them. The CDR3 extends over 15 amino acids. Per the germline V gene, CDR1 is MNHNS and CDR2 is SASEGT. The CDR3 spells CATWYPERGLDEQFF. The CDR3 nucleotides read TGTGCCACCTGGTATCCGGAAAGGGGGTTGGATGAGCAGTTCTTC.

The genes are TRBV24-1 and TRBJ2-7; D might be TRBD1 or TRBD2, each matching 5 bases. Trimming left V 3 bases short and J 5 bases short, with 13 bases between. CDR1 is KGHDR and CDR2 is SFDVKD in the germline V gene. The CDR3 is made up of 14 amino acids. CDR3 DNA sequence: TGTGCCACCAGTGATCCGGGACGGCCCCACGAGCAGTACTTC. It yields the protein CATSDPGRPHEQYF.

This clonotype appeared many times. The J gene is TRBJ2-3, the V gene TRBV11-2, with D unresolved. This CDR3 spans 12 amino acids. V lost 4 bases, J lost 5 bases, and 7 bases lay in between. Per germline, CDR1 SGHAT and CDR2 FQNNGV. In DNA, the CDR3 is TGTGCCAGCAGCTCGGGCAGAGATACGCAGTATTTT. Translation gives CASSSGRDTQYF.

This clonotype was seen a handful of times. The genes are TRBV11-2 and TRBJ2-7, with 8 bases lining up with TRBD1. The CDR3 covers 16 residues. Trimming cost V 0 bases and J 2 bases; bases outside gene matches: 6. The germline V gene encodes CDR1 SGHAT and CDR2 FQNNGV. The chain's CDR3 is CASSLDRDRRPYEQYF. The CDR3 DNA reads as TGTGCCAGCAGCTTAGATCGGGACAGGAGACCCTACGAGCAGTACTTC.

In its sample, this clonotype was seen a few times. The chain has TRBV7-9 and TRBJ1-2, with D possibly matching TRBD1 (5 bases). Germline V gene lookup returns CDR1 SEHNR and CDR2 FQNEAQ (reference sequence). The CDR3 is 15 amino acids. V lost 3 bases to trimming and J lost 4 bases, with 15 bases between them. This chain's CDR3 is CASSLRGTRAYGYTF. The CDR3 coding sequence is TGTGCCAGCAGCTTGAGAGGGACGAGAGCCTATGGCTACACCTTC.

This chain connects TRBV13 to TRBJ2-7; 7 bases are a match to TRBD1. This CDR3 spans 15 amino acids. V trimming: 4 bases; J trimming: 0 bases; junction bases outside the gene matches: 6. Germline V lookup: CDR1 PRHDT, CDR2 FYEKMQ (reference sequence). The CDR3 region is CASSWRGGPSYEQYF. Here the CDR3 DNA reads TGTGCCAGCAGCTGGCGAGGGGGCCCCTCCTACGAGCAGTACTTC.

V and J are TRBV7-8 and TRBJ2-7; no definite D call. Germline V gene lookup returns CDR1 SGHVS and CDR2 FQNEAQ. Between the trimmed V and J ends, which lost 1 base and 0 bases, there was a span of 10 bases. CDR3 length: 15 residues. CDR3 sequence reads: CASSLGVGPSYEQYF. CDR3 coding DNA: TGTGCCAGCAGCTTAGGGGTAGGGCCCTCCTACGAGCAGTACTTC.

This clonotype was observed at least ten times. The rearrangement uses TRBV14 and TRBJ2-1; D remains ambiguous. Germline V gene lookup returns CDR1 SGHDN and CDR2 FVKESK. This CDR3 has 12 residues. The germline V and J ends were trimmed by 0 bases and 12 bases, with 9 bases remaining between them. The CDR3 DNA is TGTGCCAGCAGCCAAGATTCCTATCGGCAGTTCTTC. Encoded protein: CASSQDSYRQFF.

The chain links TRBV12-3 or TRBV12-4 to TRBJ2-2; 8 bases line up with TRBD2. The CDR3 extends over 18 amino acids. This chain's CDR3 is CTFCLRGGAGAIPGELFF. The CDR3 nucleotides are TGTACCTTCTGTTTACGGGGGGGAGCGGGAGCGATTCCCGGGGAGCTGTTTTTT.

V usage is TRBV7-8 and J usage is TRBJ2-5, with 10 bases that match TRBD2. Germline-derived CDR1 and CDR2 are SGHVS and FQNEAQ. CDR3 length: 17 residues. V lost 5 bases, J lost 5 bases, and 14 bases stayed unmatched. The DNA of the CDR3 is TGTGCCAGCAGCCATTACCATGCCCTAGCGGGAGCGGAGACCCAGTACTTC. Protein: CASSHYHALAGAETQYF. Based on the CDR3 plus reference TRBV7-8 and TRBJ2-5, the full variable domain is GAGVSQSPRYKVAKRGQDVALRCDPISGHVSLFWYQQALGQGPEFLTYFQNEAQLDKSGLPSDRFFAERPEGSVSTLKIQRTQQEDSAVYLCASSHYHALAGAETQYFGPGTRLLVL.

Only a few counts were recorded for this clonotype. The gene calls are TRBV12-3 or TRBV12-4 and TRBJ2-6; 7 bases are a match to TRBD1. The V and J ends lost 8 bases and 0 bases, in that order; junction bases with no gene match: 7. CDR3 size: 16 residues. The CDR3 region is CASCPGGASGANVLTF. The CDR3 bases are TGTGCCAGCTGTCCAGGGGGAGCCTCTGGGGCCAACGTCCTGACTTTC.

The chain employs TRBV5-4 and TRBJ2-1, with a possible D match to TRBD2 (5 bases). Trimming shortened V by 3 bases and J by 3 bases, and 25 bases separated the two germline ends. CDR1 and CDR2 (germline): SGHNT, YYREEE (reference sequence). This CDR3 spans 19 amino acids. The chain's CDR3 is CASSYRSSPRTLHYNEQFF. The DNA for the CDR3 is TGTGCCAGCAGCTACCGTAGCAGCCCTCGGACTTTACACTACAATGAGCAGTTCTTC.

Turning to this clonotype: Being one base from a much bigger clone, this may be a read error. The chain carries TRBV12-3 or TRBV12-4 and TRBJ1-4, with D perhaps matching TRBD1 (6 bases). CDR3 length: 13 amino acids. The CDR3 DNA is TGTGCCGGCAGGGCACAGGGAGGAGAAAAACTGTTTTTT. This translates into CAGRAQGGEKLFF.

This clonotype was detected many times. The rearrangement links TRBV9 to TRBJ2-1, with D possibly being TRBD1 (6 bases). The CDR3 has 14 amino acids. The V end was cut by 3 bases, the J end by 14 bases, with 21 bases between. The germline CDR1 and CDR2 sequences are SGDLS and YYNGEE. The CDR3 protein is CASSGSGTRADKFF. CDR3 sequence (DNA): TGTGCCAGCAGCGGATCCGGGACAAGGGCGGATAAGTTCTTC.

The sample holds a few counts of this clonotype. V usage is TRBV2 and J usage is TRBJ1-5, with TRBD1 matching over 10 bases. CDR1 and CDR2 (germline): SNHLY, FYNNEI. The CDR3 has 16 amino acids. V was pared by 5 bases and J by 5 bases, with 9 bases of the junction left unmatched. The CDR3 DNA reads as TGTGCCAGCAGTTCCTCTACCGGGACAGGGGATCAGCCCCAGCATTTT. Translation gives CASSSSTGTGDQPQHF.

The rearrangement uses TRBV20-1 and TRBJ2-1, with TRBD2 matching over 8 bases. J lost 0 bases, V lost 2 bases, and 6 bases had no gene match. Germline CDR1 is DFQATT and CDR2 is SNEGSKA (reference sequence). The CDR3 contains 16 residues. CDR3 protein: CSARITSGSSYNEQFF. The CDR3 region has the DNA TGCAGTGCTAGAATCACTAGCGGAAGCTCCTACAATGAGCAGTTCTTC.

The CDR3 reads CSASGRNIQYF. The CDR3 bases are TGCAGTGCTAGCGGGAGAAACATTCAGTACTTC. This sequence joins TRBV20-1 and TRBJ2-4; a weak D match, TRBD2 (6 bases). Germline CDR1 is DFQATT and CDR2 is SNEGSKA (reference sequence). The V and J ends lost 3 bases and 6 bases respectively, with 6 bases between them. This CDR3 region has 11 residues.

The chain has TRBV7-2 and TRBJ2-1; no clear D. Germline CDR1 reads SGHTA; CDR2 reads FQGNSA. The CDR3 has 13 residues. Deletions cut 3 bases from V and 2 bases from J, with 5 bases between. The CDR3 coding sequence is TGTGCCAGCAGCTTTACCACCTACAATGAGCAGTTCTTC. Translated: CASSFTTYNEQFF.

V is TRBV28 and J is TRBJ2-1, with 7 bases that match TRBD2. The V gene's germline CDR1 is MDHEN and CDR2 SYDVKM. The V gene end was trimmed by 5 bases and the J gene end by 5 bases; junction bases not matched to a gene: 12. CDR3 length equals 16 residues. DNA of the CDR3: TGTGCCAGCAGTCCAAATGGGGCGGGAGCTAACAATGAGCAGTTCTTC. Translated, it gives CASSPNGAGANNEQFF.

The V gene is TRBV6-5, the J gene TRBJ2-3, with TRBD2 matching over 11 bases. With 4 bases clipped from V and 7 bases from J, the junction kept 7 bases outside the gene matches. Germline CDR1 is MNHEY and CDR2 is SVGAGI. CDR3 size: 15 residues. DNA for the CDR3: TGTGCCAGCAGTTCTACTAGCGGGAGAGGGTATACGCAGTATTTT. It translates to CASSSTSGRGYTQYF.

The chain couples TRBV5-1 to TRBJ2-7; 7 nucleotides agree with TRBD2. Unmatched junction bases numbered 5, after V lost 0 bases and J lost 2 bases. CDR3 length: 15 residues. CDR1 and CDR2 from the germline V gene are SGHRS and YFSETQ. For the CDR3, the DNA is TGCGCCAGCAGCTTGGAAAGCGGGGCCGCCTACGAGCAGTACTTC. Amino acids: CASSLESGAAYEQYF.

The V gene is TRBV20-1, the J gene TRBJ2-3; 10 bases are shared with TRBD2. This CDR3 has 16 amino acids. After removal of 1 base from V and 0 bases from J, the junction contained 4 bases not matched to a gene. The V gene's germline CDR1 is DFQATT and CDR2 SNEGSKA (reference sequence). CDR3 coding DNA: TGCAGTGCTAGAGGAGGACTAGCGGAAAGCACAGATACGCAGTATTTT. Translation: CSARGGLAESTDTQYF.